Listed below are T cell receptor beta chains from one sample, sequenced in a study of beta chain features in type 1 diabetes. Only in-frame clones appear in the TCRdb table, and some are missing; sequencing was by immunoSEQ multiplex PCR. The data show 150,000 to 190,000 clones, roughly 8.1% seen once. The sequencing sample was made of central memory CD4+ T cells from blood. The receptor set was obtained from a man between 18 and 29 years old in good health. Each CDR3 is given with its conserved first and last residue. The D gene is left open where the match is weak. Clone size appears in some rows only: once, few, many, or a class for an expanded clone.

>TRBV27|few|-|TRBJ1-1
CASSLNRIDTEAFF
TGTGCCAGCAGTTTAAACAGAATTGACACTGAAGCTTTCTTT
>TRBV2|few|-|TRBJ2-1
CASSEDIGEQFF
TGTGCCAGCAGTGAGGACATCGGGGAGCAGTTCTTC
>TRBV5-4|few|-|TRBJ1-1
CASSLGRGRTDTEAFF
TGTGCCAGCAGCTTGGGTCGCGGACGGACTGACACTGAAGCTTTCTTT
>TRBV7-9|many|-|TRBJ1-1
CASSLDVAGWNTEAFF
TGTGCCAGCAGCCTCGACGTGGCAGGGTGGAACACTGAAGCTTTCTTT
>TRBV4-3|many|TRBD2|TRBJ2-1
CASSYQAGGPNEQFF
TGCGCCAGCAGCTACCAGGCGGGAGGGCCTAATGAGCAGTTCTTC
>TRBV5-1|few|TRBD1|TRBJ2-3
CASSLVSPTGADTQYF
TGCGCCAGCAGCTTGGTATCCCCGACAGGGGCGGATACGCAGTATTTT
>TRBV30|-|-|TRBJ1-2
CAWTPGGHGYTF
TGTGCCTGGACCCCGGGGGGACATGGCTACACCTTC
>TRBV28|-|TRBD2|TRBJ2-3
CASSSKAGLADTQYF
TGTGCCAGCAGTTCAAAAGCGGGATTGGCAGATACGCAGTATTTT
>TRBV30|many|-|TRBJ2-2
CASGRAGELFF
TGTGCCTCAGGCCGAGCCGGGGAGCTGTTTTTT
>TRBV7-2|-|-|TRBJ1-2
CASSFLSSSQGFGYTF
TGTGCCAGCAGCTTTTTATCCTCGAGCCAGGGGTTTGGCTACACCTTC
>TRBV28|-|TRBD1|TRBJ2-7
CASSPPTGAPLYEQYF
TGTGCCAGCAGTCCGCCGACAGGGGCACCCCTCTACGAGCAGTACTTC
>TRBV5-1|-|TRBD1|TRBJ1-1
CASSIGQQGLAEAFF
TGCGCCAGCAGCATTGGGCAACAGGGGTTGGCTGAAGCTTTCTTT
>TRBV5-1|-|TRBD2|TRBJ2-1
CASSPVAGSLFDEQFF
TGCGCCAGCAGCCCAGTAGCGGGTAGTTTGTTCGATGAGCAGTTCTTC
>TRBV2|few|TRBD2|TRBJ2-1
CATLPLGLALNEQFF
TGTGCCACCCTACCCCTGGGACTAGCGCTCAATGAGCAGTTCTTC
>TRBV4-3|-|-|TRBJ1-4
CASSQVIGEKLFF
TGCGCCAGCAGCCAAGTAATCGGTGAAAAACTGTTTTTT
>TRBV13|-|-|TRBJ1-1
CASSLVQKNTEAFF
TGTGCCAGCAGCTTAGTACAGAAGAACACTGAAGCTTTCTTT
>TRBV4-2|many|-|TRBJ2-7
CASSQVTGRDYEQYF
TGTGCCAGCAGCCAGGTAACAGGGAGAGACTACGAGCAGTACTTC